This TCR beta chain was profiled in a study of siplizumab effects on memory and regulatory T cells. Broader study findings: Unstimulated naive T cells seemed to show more diversity than memory cells did, and they also seemed to be among the major contributors to the alloresponse. Left unconfirmed was the suppressive function of proliferating Tregs from siplizumab cultures.

Points on this clone: Its antigen remains unknown.

The study assayed roughly 91,000 TCR templates per sample. Sequencing used immunoSEQ multiplex PCR; TCRdb keeps in-frame clones, though not all of them. The sample has over 55,000 clones; less than 85% are singletons. The origin of this receptor is a human donor in good health. The sequencing sample was made of memory CD4+ T cells sorted from blood.

This chain's CDR3 is CASSPRDSNQPQHF. CDR3 nucleotides: TGTGCCAGCAGTCCCCGGGACAGCAATCAGCCCCAGCATTTT. This rearrangement joins TRBV27 to TRBJ1-5; maybe TRBD1 (5 bases). This CDR3 has 14 residues. Germline V CDR1 and CDR2: MNHEY, SMNVEV (reference sequence). Between the trimmed V and J ends, which lost 5 bases and 1 base, there was a span of 9 bases.